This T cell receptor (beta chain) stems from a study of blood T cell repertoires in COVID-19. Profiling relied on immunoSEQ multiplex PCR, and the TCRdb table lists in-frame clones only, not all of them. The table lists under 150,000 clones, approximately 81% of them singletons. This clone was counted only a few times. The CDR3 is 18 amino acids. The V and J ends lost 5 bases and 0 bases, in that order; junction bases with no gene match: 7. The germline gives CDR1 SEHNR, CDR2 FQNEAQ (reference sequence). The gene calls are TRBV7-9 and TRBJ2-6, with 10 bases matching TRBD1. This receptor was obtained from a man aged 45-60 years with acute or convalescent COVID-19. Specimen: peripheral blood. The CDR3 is CASSPTGGLSSGANVLTF. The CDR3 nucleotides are TGTGCCAGCAGCCCGACAGGGGGCTTGAGCTCTGGGGCCAACGTCCTGACTTTC.